These 25 T cell receptor beta chains were all obtained from the same sample, sequenced in a study of neurological immune-mediated disorders. TCRdb itself ran the 5' RACE reads through MiXCR, one entry per CDR3 protein. The data show roughly 70,000 distinct CDR3 sequences, less than 5.5% seen once. Input material: PBMCs. These receptors originate from a woman aged 25 to 39 with multiple sclerosis.

This clonotype has ten or more counts. The gene calls are TRBV29-1 and TRBJ1-1; D possibly corresponds to TRBD1 (5 bases). Between the trimmed V and J ends, which lost 0 bases and 6 bases, there was a span of 11 bases. The CDR3 covers 13 residues. Germline V gives CDR1 SQVTM, CDR2 ANQGSEA. The chain's CDR3 is CSVEDVQGSEAFF. In DNA, the CDR3 is TGCAGCGTTGAAGATGTCCAGGGCTCTGAAGCTTTCTTT.

The chain combines TRBV20-1 with TRBJ2-7; D is uncertain. CDR1 and CDR2 (germline): DFQATT, SNEGSKA (reference sequence). V gave up 6 bases and J gave up 3 bases, with 15 bases separating them. The CDR3 sequence is 13 residues long. The CDR3 loop is CSAAPLRLYEQYF. The CDR3 region has the DNA TGCAGTGCCGCGCCTTTGCGCCTCTACGAGCAGTACTTC.

In the case of this clonotype: At one boundary the junction diverges from the germline segment, which might be a read error. This chain links TRBV4-1 with TRBJ1-5, with 8 nucleotides matching TRBD1. In germline, CDR1 is MGHRA, CDR2 YSYEKL. This CDR3 region has 16 residues. CDR3 sequence: CASSRTPGTGNQPQNF. CDR3 nucleotides: TGCGCCAGCAGCCGTACCCCCGGGACAGGCAATCAGCCCCAGAATTTT.

This clonotype was recorded at least ten times. The chain carries TRBV20-1 and TRBJ2-3; 8 bases are shared with TRBD2. With V trimmed by 6 bases and J by 0 bases, 8 bases remained unmatched. Germline V gene sequence: CDR1 DFQATT, CDR2 SNEGSKA (reference sequence). This CDR3 is built from 15 residues. The CDR3 spells CSAARLAGSTDTQYF. CDR3 DNA sequence: TGCAGTGCCGCAAGGCTAGCGGGTAGCACAGATACGCAGTATTTT.

This clonotype was seen a few times. The chain employs TRBV2 and TRBJ2-7; the D gene is possibly TRBD1 (7 bases). This CDR3 has 15 amino acids. Trimming shortened V by 4 bases and J by 6 bases, and 19 bases separated the two germline ends. Germline V gene data show CDR1 as SNHLY and CDR2 as FYNNEI. The DNA of the CDR3 is TGTGCCAGCAGTGCTCTCGGAGGGGGCCCGGGCGAGCAGTACTTC. Protein: CASSALGGGPGEQYF.

With regard to this clonotype: Because it lacks the conserved phenylalanine or tryptophan at the end, this CDR3 is likely a read error. The CDR3 is CASSPTGTAYQETQYN. CDR3 bases: TGTGCCAGCAGCCCGACAGGGACAGCATACCAAGAGACCCAGTACAAC. The V gene is TRBV7-6, the J gene TRBJ2-5; 7 positions agree with TRBD1. With V trimmed by 5 bases and J by 0 bases, 9 bases remained unmatched. CDR3 length: 16 amino acids. Looked up from germline, CDR1 is SGHVS and CDR2 is FNYEAQ.

This clonotype was counted many times. The rearrangement joins TRBV10-3 to TRBJ2-7, with 7 bases that match TRBD1. This CDR3 is 16 amino acids long. With V trimmed by 2 bases and J by 3 bases, 10 bases remained unmatched. Germline CDR1 ENHRY, CDR2 SYGVKD. Here the CDR3 reads CAISEGLGTENYEQYF. CDR3 sequence (DNA): TGTGCCATCAGTGAGGGACTCGGGACAGAAAACTACGAGCAGTACTTC.

This clonotype showed up many times. V gene TRBV20-1 combines with J gene TRBJ2-1, with a tentative D call TRBD1 (5 bases). This CDR3 has 19 amino acids. Germline values: CDR1 DFQATT, CDR2 SNEGSKA (reference sequence). The germline V and J ends were trimmed by 0 bases and 5 bases, with 26 bases remaining between them. CDR3 region: CSARDSLIGSTAPHNEQFF. CDR3 DNA: TGCAGTGCTAGAGATAGTCTAATTGGCTCGACAGCCCCCCACAATGAGCAGTTCTTC.

This clonotype occurred a few times. The chain carries TRBV4-2 and TRBJ2-1; D gene unclear. Deletions cut 1 base from V and 6 bases from J, with 13 bases between. The CDR3 has 15 amino acids. CDR1 and CDR2 from the germline V gene are LGHNA and YNFKEQ. The CDR3 bases are TGTGCCAGCAGCCAAGCGGATAGTCCTAGCAATGAGCAGTTCTTC. This codes for CASSQADSPSNEQFF.

This clonotype has ten or more counts. The V gene is TRBV2, the J gene TRBJ2-2; 11 bases agree with TRBD2. The CDR3 contains 15 residues. With 6 bases clipped from V and 4 bases from J, the junction kept 4 bases outside the gene matches. The germline V gene has CDR1 SNHLY and CDR2 FYNNEI. The CDR3 DNA follows: TGTGCCAGCAGGCTAGCGGGGGGCCGCACCGGGGAGCTGTTTTTT. Protein sequence: CASRLAGGRTGELFF.

This clonotype was observed many times. The chain employs TRBV2 and TRBJ1-2; 7 nucleotides agree with TRBD1. Germline V gene lookup returns CDR1 SNHLY and CDR2 FYNNEI. J gave up 6 bases and V 1 base, and 11 bases lay outside the gene matches. This CDR3 spans 16 amino acids. The CDR3 DNA reads TGTGCCAGCAGTGAAGGAGGTTGGGTGACAGGGAATGGCTACACCTTC. It specifies CASSEGGWVTGNGYTF.

This clonotype has ten or more counts. This chain connects TRBV5-5 to TRBJ1-2, with D possibly being TRBD1 (5 bases). The V end lost 3 bases, the J end lost 6 bases, and 18 bases lay between the germline ends. Germline CDR1 and CDR2: SGHKS and YYEKEE (reference sequence). The CDR3 contains 15 residues. CDR3 in DNA: TGTGCCAGCAGCTCCTCTCCCGCCAGGGACCATGGCTACACCTTC. Its protein is CASSSSPARDHGYTF. The full variable domain, in which reference TRBV5-5 and TRBJ1-2 provide the parts outside the CDR3, is DAGVTQSPTHLIKTRGQQVTLRCSPISGHKSVSWYQQVLGQGPQFIFQYYEKEERGRGNFPDRFSARQFPNYSSELNVNALLLGDSALYLCASSSSPARDHGYTFGSGTRLTVV.

This chain links TRBV12-3 or TRBV12-4 with TRBJ2-1; 13 bases are shared with TRBD2. This CDR3 is built from 19 residues. V gave up 6 bases and J gave up 0 bases; unmatched junction bases: 11. The CDR3 coding sequence is TGTGCCAGCAGCCCGGGACTAGCGGGGCCATATAGCTCCTACAATGAGCAGTTCTTC. This codes for CASSPGLAGPYSSYNEQFF.

This clonotype was observed many times. The V call is TRBV4-1, the J call TRBJ2-3; D not certain. The germline gives CDR1 MGHRA, CDR2 YSYEKL. The CDR3 is 14 residues long. Between the trimmed V and J ends, which lost 2 bases and 0 bases, there was a span of 6 bases. The CDR3: CASSQLDSTDTQYF. As DNA, the CDR3 is TGCGCCAGCAGCCAACTCGACAGCACAGATACGCAGTATTTT.

This clonotype was seen ten or more times. The chain joins TRBV2 to TRBJ2-5, with 12 bases that match TRBD2. CDR1 and CDR2 (germline): SNHLY, FYNNEI. The CDR3 runs to 15 residues. The junction had 8 bases not matched to a gene; V was cut back by 7 bases and J by 5 bases. The CDR3 is CASIRTSGVFETQYF. CDR3 DNA: TGTGCCAGCATTCGGACTAGCGGGGTCTTTGAGACCCAGTACTTC.

The rearrangement links TRBV5-1 to TRBJ1-4; possible D gene TRBD1, 6 bases. CDR3 size: 17 residues. V gave up 4 bases and J gave up 7 bases, with 23 bases separating them. Germline loops: CDR1 SGHRS, CDR2 YFSETQ. CDR3 in amino acids: CASSSGLQGSVGEKLFF. The CDR3, as DNA: TGCGCCAGCAGCAGTGGCCTCCAGGGGTCCGTAGGTGAAAAACTGTTTTTT.

This clonotype occurred many times. This chain joins TRBV10-1 and TRBJ2-3; D unresolved. Germline assignment: CDR1 WNHNN and CDR2 SYGVQD (reference sequence). Trimming stripped 2 bases from V and 4 bases from J, with 4 bases between. The CDR3 has 12 amino acids. The CDR3 coding sequence is TGCGCCAGCAGTGAGACCGCAGATACGCAGTATTTT. Amino acid sequence: CASSETADTQYF.

This clonotype has a count of ten or more. The chain carries TRBV5-1 and TRBJ1-4; 12 positions match TRBD1. In germline, CDR1 is SGHRS, CDR2 YFSETQ. The V and J ends lost 4 bases and 2 bases, in that order; junction bases with no gene match: 3. The CDR3 contains 16 residues. The DNA for the CDR3 is TGCGCCAGCAGCCTCGGGACAGGGGGCACTAATGAAAAACTGTTTTTT. Amino acid sequence: CASSLGTGGTNEKLFF.

This clonotype was seen ten or more times. The genes are TRBV9 and TRBJ2-7, with D hard to call. CDR3 length: 11 residues. The germline gives CDR1 SGDLS, CDR2 YYNGEE. Trimming stripped 0 bases from V and 4 bases from J, with 2 bases between. CDR3 amino acids: CASSVGYEQYF. The CDR3, as DNA: TGTGCCAGCAGCGTAGGGTACGAGCAGTACTTC.

This clonotype occurred a few times. The chain combines TRBV7-9 with TRBJ2-6; TRBD2 matches at 10 bases. V lost 2 bases and J lost 0; bases outside the gene matches: 7. Germline-derived CDR1 and CDR2 are SEHNR and FQNEAQ (reference sequence). The CDR3 contains 19 residues. The CDR3 reads CASSLYPSGGFSGANVLTF. DNA for the CDR3: TGTGCCAGCAGCTTATATCCTAGCGGGGGATTCTCTGGGGCCAACGTCCTGACTTTC.

In this sample, this clonotype turned up many times. This sequence joins TRBV5-1 and TRBJ1-1, with 12 bases aligning to TRBD1. The CDR3 sequence is 13 residues long. Per the germline V gene, CDR1 is SGHRS and CDR2 is YFSETQ. V shed 4 bases and J 11 bases; nucleotides not matched to a gene: 6. CDR3: CASSGTGGITAFF. The CDR3 coding sequence is TGCGCCAGCAGCGGGACAGGGGGCATTACGGCTTTCTTT.

This clonotype was detected ten times or more. The chain is built from TRBV7-6 and TRBJ2-7; 9 bases agree with TRBD1. CDR1 and CDR2 (germline): SGHVS, FNYEAQ. The CDR3 consists of 15 residues. The trim removed 5 bases at V and 2 bases at J, leaving 7 bases unmatched. Here the CDR3 DNA reads TGTGCCAGCAGCCCTCTACGACAGGGGGCCTACGAGCAGTACTTC. Translation: CASSPLRQGAYEQYF.

This clonotype was seen ten or more times. The chain joins TRBV12-3 or TRBV12-4 to TRBJ1-1; TRBD1 might be the D (6 bases). The length of the CDR3 is 13 residues. The V end was cut by 10 bases, the J end by 1 base, with 13 bases between. CDR3 DNA sequence: TGTGCCATCGTGGGGGCCGGGAACACTGAAGCTTTCTTT. Translating gives CAIVGAGNTEAFF.

This clonotype has at least ten counts. The rearrangement links TRBV12-3 or TRBV12-4 to TRBJ1-2; D is undetermined. The length of the CDR3 is 15 residues. Trimming stripped 3 bases from V and 4 bases from J, with 15 bases between. The CDR3 DNA reads as TGTGCCAGCAGTTTTGGGCCTAACCAAATCTATGGCTACACCTTC. It codes for CASSFGPNQIYGYTF.

This clonotype was counted ten times or more. The rearrangement uses TRBV6-1 and TRBJ1-4; TRBD1 is a possible D gene (5 bases). Trimming removed 4 bases at V and 8 bases at J, with 14 bases between. The length of the CDR3 is 14 residues. Germline assignment: CDR1 MNHNS and CDR2 SASEGT. CDR3 coding DNA: TGTGCCAGCAGTGTTATGGCAGGGAACGAAAAACTGTTTTTT. The encoded protein is CASSVMAGNEKLFF.